A single T cell receptor (beta chain) is shown here with its context. As yet, its antigen is unknown. The unsorted libraries were prepared from 2 million PBMCs (stored at -80 C). This record belongs to a study of neurological immune-mediated disorders. CDR1 and CDR2 (germline): SGHVS, FNYEAQ. CDR3 length: 15 residues. The V end was cut by 1 base, the J end by 1 base, with 10 bases between. It was by 5'RACE with 10-nucleotide random UMIs that the cDNA was made. MiXCR, run by TCRdb on the 5' RACE reads, gives a single entry per CDR3 protein. The sample yields tens of thousands of distinct CDR3 sequences, 17% seen once. General study results and limits: Patients with HTLV-1-associated myelopathy showed the most TCR clonal expansion. Those with multiple sclerosis showed the least, falling below healthy controls.

Sequenced sample: PBMCs. The rearrangement joins TRBV7-6 to TRBJ1-1, with D hard to call. This sequence was found in a woman in her thirties or forties in good health. In DNA form, the CDR3 reads TGTGCCAGCAGCTTAGAGGTGCTGGCGAACACTGAAGCTTTCTTT. Protein: CASSLEVLANTEAFF.